What follows are 27 T cell receptor beta chains derived from one specimen sequenced in a study of human T cells and chemical hapten exposure. Time point indicated: healthy volunteer bleed at 2 weeks. Unfractionated whole blood yielded total RNA. Via MiXCR, TCRdb re-called the RACE reads, giving one row per CDR3 protein. The repertoire holds roughly 130,000 distinct CDR3 sequences, with around 8.3% as singletons. Sequencing input: whole blood. All receptors derive from a male donor in good health. Some clones in this sample may be carry-over from other donors' samples.

This sequence joins TRBV7-3 and TRBJ2-1; D may be TRBD2 (5 bases). Germline CDR1 and CDR2: SGHTA and FQGTGA. V was trimmed by 9 bases and J by 4 bases, leaving 22 bases between them. The CDR3 has 16 residues. CDR3: CARSLQSTTQYNEQFF. CDR3 nucleotides: TGTGCCAGGAGCCTCCAATCGACTACCCAATACAATGAGCAGTTCTTC.

The chain joins TRBV5-4 to TRBJ2-7; 9 positions agree with TRBD2. Trimming at V came to 1 base and at J to 4 bases, leaving 0 bases not matched to a gene. The germline V gene has CDR1 SGHNT and CDR2 YYREEE (reference sequence). The CDR3 is 13 residues long. The CDR3 DNA sequence: TGTGCCAGCAGCTTGACTAGCGGGTACGAGCAGTACTTC. Residues: CASSLTSGYEQYF.

This clonotype was counted ten times or more. The CDR3 bases are TGTGCCAGCATTAAGGGACTAGCGGTCAACTGGGGGGTTTGGGATGAGCAGTTCTTC. This sequence encodes CASIKGLAVNWGVWDEQFF. The chain is built from TRBV2 and TRBJ2-1, with TRBD2 matching over 11 bases. The CDR3 is 19 residues long. V shed 7 bases, J shed 8 bases, and the junction held 22 bases outside the gene matches. Looked up from germline, CDR1 is SNHLY and CDR2 is FYNNEI.

At least ten counts were recorded for this clonotype. The chain recombines TRBV4-3 with TRBJ2-3, with D tentatively TRBD2 (5 bases). The V gene lost 4 bases and the J gene lost 0 bases, with 17 bases spanning the gap. Germline CDR1 is LGHNA and CDR2 is YSLEER. There are 17 residues in the CDR3. CDR3 DNA sequence: TGCGCCAGCAGCCTCCTATCATTCGGGGAGAGCACAGATACGCAGTATTTT. Translation: CASSLLSFGESTDTQYF.

Ten or more counts support this clonotype. The rearrangement joins TRBV20-1 to TRBJ2-7; the D gene is possibly TRBD1 (6 bases). The germline CDR1 and CDR2 sequences are DFQATT and SNEGSKA (reference sequence). V shed 0 bases and J shed 0 bases, with 15 bases lying between them. CDR3 length: 16 residues. CDR3 in DNA: TGCAGTGCTAGAGATCGTCGGACAGCGTTCTCCTACGAGCAGTACTTC. Amino acids: CSARDRRTAFSYEQYF.

In the case of this clonotype: This may be a read error: a much more frequent sequence differs by one nucleotide. The V call is TRBV20-1, the J call TRBJ2-7, with TRBD2 identical over 9 bases. Per the germline V gene, CDR1 is DFQATT and CDR2 is SNEGSKA (reference sequence). This CDR3 contains 12 residues. The V gene end was trimmed by 6 bases and the J gene end by 6 bases; junction bases not matched to a gene: 6. The DNA for the CDR3 is TGCAGTGCGCGTCTAGCGGGATGCGAGCAGTACTTC. As protein: CSARLAGCEQYF.

This clonotype was counted a few times. The rearrangement uses TRBV6-5 and TRBJ1-2, with D maybe TRBD1 (6 bases). Between the trimmed V and J ends, which lost 0 bases and 4 bases, there was a span of 9 bases. The CDR3 extends over 14 amino acids. Germline lookup yields CDR1 MNHEY and CDR2 SVGAGI. The CDR3 DNA reads TGTGCCAGCAGTTACTCAGGGGGAATCTATGGCTACACCTTC. This gives the protein CASSYSGGIYGYTF.

This clonotype came up many times. V gene TRBV20-1 combines with J gene TRBJ2-3; 13 positions match TRBD2. Germline V gene lookup returns CDR1 DFQATT and CDR2 SNEGSKA (reference sequence). J gave up 4 bases and V 0 bases, and 10 bases lay outside the gene matches. The CDR3 loop spans 18 amino acids. This CDR3 reads CSARDLTSGRRNPDTQYF. The CDR3 region has the DNA TGCAGTGCTAGAGATCTGACTAGCGGGAGGCGTAATCCAGATACGCAGTATTTT.

The chain carries TRBV27 and TRBJ2-3, with D maybe TRBD1 (6 bases). The CDR3 has 13 amino acids. Germline values: CDR1 MNHEY, CDR2 SMNVEV (reference sequence). V was clipped by 7 bases and J by 2 bases, with 10 bases between them. This CDR3 reads CASTRTDTDTQYF. The CDR3 region has the DNA TGTGCCAGCACCAGGACAGACACAGATACGCAGTATTTT.

In its sample, this clonotype was seen many times. The chain carries TRBV12-3 or TRBV12-4 and TRBJ2-7; maybe TRBD1 (5 bases). Trimming cost V 9 bases and J 0 bases, with 15 bases left between them. The CDR3 spans 14 residues. CDR3 nucleotides: TGTGCCAGTAGTGGGCAAAGGGGCTCCTACGAGCAGTACTTC. This codes for CASSGQRGSYEQYF.

V and J are TRBV4-3 and TRBJ2-1; 7 nucleotides line up with TRBD1. In germline, CDR1 is LGHNA, CDR2 YSLEER. CDR3 length: 16 residues. J lost 1 base, V lost 2 bases, and 5 bases had no gene match. The CDR3 reads CASSQTWTGSYNEQFF. In nucleotides, the CDR3 is TGCGCCAGCAGCCAAACCTGGACAGGATCCTACAATGAGCAGTTCTTC.

The chain joins TRBV6-4 to TRBJ1-1; a possible D gene is TRBD1 (6 bases). This CDR3 is built from 13 residues. Germline V gene lookup returns CDR1 MRHNA and CDR2 SNTAGT. V was clipped by 6 bases and J by 5 bases, with 13 bases between them. In DNA form, the CDR3 reads TGTGCCAGCAGCCGGACAGCAGGAACTGAAGCTTTCTTT. Amino acid sequence: CASSRTAGTEAFF.

The chain recombines TRBV9 with TRBJ1-1, with a tentative D call TRBD1 (6 bases). Trimming stripped 3 bases from V and 2 bases from J, with 11 bases between. CDR3 length equals 14 residues. Germline V gene lookup returns CDR1 SGDLS and CDR2 YYNGEE. This CDR3 reads CASSGQEYNTEAFF. In DNA form, the CDR3 reads TGTGCCAGCAGCGGACAGGAATACAACACTGAAGCTTTCTTT.

In its sample, this clonotype was seen a few times. The chain recombines TRBV7-2 with TRBJ1-5, with 8 bases that match TRBD1. Germline lookup yields CDR1 SGHTA and CDR2 FQGNSA. The CDR3 spans 18 residues. Trimming took 3 bases from V and 1 from J; bases not matched to a gene: 11. In nucleotides, the CDR3 is TGTGCCAGCAGCTTCTATACAGGGGGGACTCTAAGCAATCAGCCCCAGCATTTT. Translation gives CASSFYTGGTLSNQPQHF.

The chain uses TRBV12-3 or TRBV12-4 and TRBJ2-1, with 10 nucleotides matching TRBD2. V shed 0 bases and J 2 bases; nucleotides not matched to a gene: 7. There are 18 residues in the CDR3. CDR3 nucleotides: TGTGCCAGCAGTTTAGCGGCTAGCGGGAGTAACGCCTACAATGAGCAGTTCTTC. It codes for CASSLAASGSNAYNEQFF.

This clonotype has at least ten counts. This rearrangement joins TRBV7-9 to TRBJ1-1; the D is unclear. V lost 5 bases, J lost 1 base, and 8 bases lay in between. CDR1 and CDR2 from the germline V gene are SEHNR and FQNEAQ (reference sequence). The CDR3 is 13 residues long. CDR3 region: CASSPLRNTEAFF. The CDR3 coding sequence is TGTGCCAGCAGCCCGCTGCGGAACACTGAAGCTTTCTTT.

This clonotype was observed many times. The chain uses TRBV5-1 and TRBJ1-2, with TRBD1 as a possible D gene (5 bases). The CDR3 sequence is 14 residues long. Germline CDR1 and CDR2: SGHRS and YFSETQ. V lost 5 bases and J lost 1, with 12 bases in between. The CDR3 is CASRRDVLNYGYTF. CDR3 sequence (DNA): TGCGCCAGCAGACGGGACGTCCTTAACTATGGCTACACCTTC.

This clonotype was recorded many times. The chain links TRBV6-5 to TRBJ2-7; TRBD2 aligns across 13 bases. Per the germline V gene, CDR1 is MNHEY and CDR2 is SVGAGI. Trimming removed 4 bases from V and 6 bases from J; junction bases left unmatched: 6. The CDR3 runs 15 residues. Here the CDR3 DNA reads TGTGCCAGCAGTTCCCCGGGGACTAGCGGGATCGAGCAGTACTTC. This sequence encodes CASSSPGTSGIEQYF.

This clonotype has at least ten counts. The chain carries TRBV20-1 and TRBJ2-7; D is possibly TRBD1 (6 bases). The CDR3 has 17 residues. Trimming took off 6 bases at V and 0 bases at J, with 24 bases between the two ends. Germline lookup yields CDR1 DFQATT and CDR2 SNEGSKA (reference sequence). This CDR3 is CSARAPPQGPSSYEQYF. CDR3 DNA sequence: TGCAGTGCGAGGGCCCCCCCCCAGGGGCCGAGCTCCTACGAGCAGTACTTC.

This chain uses TRBV29-1 with TRBJ2-1; 9 bases fit TRBD2. CDR3 length: 14 residues. The germline V gene has CDR1 SQVTM and CDR2 ANQGSEA. J gave up 5 bases and V 6 bases, and 8 bases lay outside the gene matches. CDR3 sequence reads: CSVVSGSRHNEQFF. As DNA, the CDR3 is TGCAGCGTAGTTAGCGGGAGCAGACACAATGAGCAGTTCTTC.

V and J are TRBV6-2 or TRBV6-3 and TRBJ1-1, with D perhaps matching TRBD1 (6 bases). Trimming shortened V by 0 bases and J by 5 bases, and 25 bases separated the two germline ends. Germline V CDR1 and CDR2: MNHEY, SVGEGT. The CDR3 covers 19 residues. The CDR3 here is CASSYSSIGLQGLGTEAFF. The CDR3, as DNA: TGTGCCAGCAGTTACTCGAGTATCGGGCTTCAGGGGCTGGGGACTGAAGCTTTCTTT.

The chain is built from TRBV6-2 or TRBV6-3 and TRBJ1-1; D possibly corresponds to TRBD1 (6 bases). The germline V and J ends were trimmed by 8 bases and 1 base, with 11 bases remaining between them. CDR1 and CDR2 from the germline V gene are MNHEY and SVGEGT. The CDR3 consists of 13 residues. CDR3 amino acids: CASLDRPNTEAFF. CDR3 coding DNA: TGTGCCAGCCTCGACAGGCCGAACACTGAAGCTTTCTTT.

In its sample, this clonotype was seen a few times. The rearrangement links TRBV5-1 to TRBJ1-1, with D unresolved. The CDR3 contains 12 residues. Germline values: CDR1 SGHRS, CDR2 YFSETQ. V was pared by 2 bases and J by 11 bases, with 13 bases between. CDR3 protein: CASSLGGKSAFF. The CDR3 DNA follows: TGCGCCAGCAGCTTAGGCGGCAAGTCGGCTTTCTTT.

In this sample, this clonotype turned up a few times. This chain joins TRBV14 and TRBJ2-1; D unresolved. Trimming removed 1 base from V and 4 bases from J, with 8 bases in between. Germline V CDR1 and CDR2: SGHDN, FVKESK. This CDR3 region has 14 residues. In DNA, the CDR3 is TGTGCCAGCAGCCAAGGCATATGGTACAATGAGCAGTTCTTC. This sequence encodes CASSQGIWYNEQFF.

In its sample, this clonotype was seen many times. The chain is built from TRBV20-1 and TRBJ1-3; no firm D call. Looked up from germline, CDR1 is DFQATT and CDR2 is SNEGSKA (reference sequence). The V end lost 7 bases, the J end lost 0 bases, and 7 bases lay between the germline ends. This CDR3 is built from 12 residues. The CDR3 bases are TGCAGTGGTCTGGGCTCTGGAAACACCATATATTTT. Translation: CSGLGSGNTIYF.

This chain connects TRBV7-9 to TRBJ2-7, with D unclear. The germline V gene has CDR1 SEHNR and CDR2 FQNEAQ (reference sequence). The CDR3 runs 16 residues. V lost 3 bases and J lost 0, with 15 bases in between. DNA for the CDR3: TGTGCCAGCAGCTTTGGTGTGGGCGGTAGCTCCTACGAGCAGTACTTC. Amino acids: CASSFGVGGSSYEQYF.

This clonotype has a handful of counts. V and J are TRBV20-1 and TRBJ2-7, with 7 bases matching TRBD1. The V gene's germline CDR1 is DFQATT and CDR2 SNEGSKA (reference sequence). CDR3 size: 14 residues. Losses at the gene ends were 0 bases for V and 4 bases for J; bases not matched to a gene: 6. CDR3 nucleotide sequence: TGCAGTGCTAGAGAACAGACAGGGTATTACGAGCAGTACTTC. Residues: CSAREQTGYYEQYF.